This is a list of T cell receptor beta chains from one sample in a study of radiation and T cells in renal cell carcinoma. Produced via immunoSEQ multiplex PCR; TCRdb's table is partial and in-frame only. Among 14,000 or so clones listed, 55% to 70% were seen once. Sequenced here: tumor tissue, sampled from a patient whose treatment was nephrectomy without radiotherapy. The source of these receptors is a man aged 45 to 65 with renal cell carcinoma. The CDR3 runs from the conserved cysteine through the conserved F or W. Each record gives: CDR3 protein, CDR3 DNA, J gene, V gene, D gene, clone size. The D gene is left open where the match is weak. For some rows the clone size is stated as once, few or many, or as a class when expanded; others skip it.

CDR3 protein: CASRDRERSEKLFF
CDR3 DNA: TGTGCCAGCAGGGACAGGGAGAGGAGTGAAAAACTGTTTTTT
J gene: TRBJ1-4
V gene: TRBV2
D gene: TRBD1
clone size: -

CDR3 protein: CASSRNPGGGYGYTF
CDR3 DNA: TGTGCCAGCAGCAGAAATCCCGGGGGAGGCTATGGCTACACCTTC
J gene: TRBJ1-2
V gene: TRBV7-6
D gene: -
clone size: few

CDR3 protein: CSVVKQETQYF
CDR3 DNA: TGCAGCGTTGTCAAGCAAGAGACCCAGTACTTC
J gene: TRBJ2-5
V gene: TRBV29-1
D gene: -
clone size: once

CDR3 protein: CASFTRGLIGSYNEQFF
CDR3 DNA: TGTGCCAGCTTTACCAGGGGGCTCATCGGCTCCTACAATGAGCAGTTCTTC
J gene: TRBJ2-1
V gene: TRBV25-1
D gene: TRBD1
clone size: -

CDR3 protein: CASSEASTARPNEQFF
CDR3 DNA: TGTGCCAGCAGTGAAGCTTCAACAGCCCGACCCAATGAGCAGTTCTTC
J gene: TRBJ2-1
V gene: TRBV6-1
D gene: -
clone size: -

CDR3 protein: CASSPLRNSPQHF
CDR3 DNA: TGTGCCAGCAGCCCGCTAAGAAACAGCCCCCAGCATTTT
J gene: TRBJ1-5
V gene: TRBV7-9
D gene: -
clone size: -

CDR3 protein: CASSQDSWGAGNTIYF
CDR3 DNA: TGCGCCAGCAGCCAAGACTCCTGGGGGGCTGGAAACACCATATATTTT
J gene: TRBJ1-3
V gene: TRBV4-1
D gene: -
clone size: -

CDR3 protein: CASSPRVSLDQPQHF
CDR3 DNA: TGTGCCAGCAGCCCAAGGGTCAGTCTCGATCAGCCCCAGCATTTT
J gene: TRBJ1-5
V gene: TRBV5-5
D gene: -
clone size: -

CDR3 protein: CASSSTSGGGTDTQYF
CDR3 DNA: TGCGCCAGCAGCTCGACTAGCGGGGGGGGCACAGATACGCAGTATTTT
J gene: TRBJ2-3
V gene: TRBV5-1
D gene: TRBD2
clone size: -

CDR3 protein: CASSLAGLASDEQYF
CDR3 DNA: TGTGCCAGCAGCTTAGCGGGACTTGCCTCGGACGAGCAGTACTTC
J gene: TRBJ2-7
V gene: TRBV7-2
D gene: -
clone size: few

CDR3 protein: CASSLGGRAGINYGYTF
CDR3 DNA: TGTGCCAGCAGCTTAGGAGGGCGGGCAGGGATTAACTATGGCTACACCTTC
J gene: TRBJ1-2
V gene: TRBV7-2
D gene: -
clone size: -

CDR3 protein: CASSLGRTGNYEQYF
CDR3 DNA: TGTGCCAGCAGCTTGGGGAGGACAGGGAATTACGAGCAGTACTTC
J gene: TRBJ2-7
V gene: TRBV5-4
D gene: TRBD1
clone size: -

CDR3 protein: CASSPIGQAQPQHF
CDR3 DNA: TGTGCCAGCAGCCCTATTGGACAGGCTCAGCCCCAGCATTTT
J gene: TRBJ1-5
V gene: TRBV27
D gene: TRBD1
clone size: few

CDR3 protein: CASRAGSATNEKLFF
CDR3 DNA: TGTGCCAGTCGGGCGGGATCTGCAACTAATGAAAAACTGTTTTTT
J gene: TRBJ1-4
V gene: TRBV19
D gene: -
clone size: -

CDR3 protein: CASSFPGTGTEAFF
CDR3 DNA: TGTGCCAGCAGTTTCCCAGGGACTGGCACTGAAGCTTTCTTT
J gene: TRBJ1-1
V gene: TRBV6-6
D gene: -
clone size: -

CDR3 protein: CSAGDTDTQYF
CDR3 DNA: TGCAGTGCTGGCGACACAGATACGCAGTATTTT
J gene: TRBJ2-3
V gene: TRBV20-1
D gene: -
clone size: -

CDR3 protein: CAISESWTSYPFGYTF
CDR3 DNA: TGTGCCATCAGTGAGTCATGGACGTCGTATCCCTTTGGCTACACCTTC
J gene: TRBJ1-2
V gene: TRBV10-3
D gene: -
clone size: -

CDR3 protein: CASGGGGQGEKLFF
CDR3 DNA: TGCGCCAGCGGCGGTGGGGGGCAGGGGGAAAAACTGTTTTTT
J gene: TRBJ1-4
V gene: TRBV5-1
D gene: -
clone size: -

CDR3 protein: CAIHEDISYEQYF
CDR3 DNA: TGTGCCATCCATGAGGACATCTCCTACGAGCAGTACTTC
J gene: TRBJ2-7
V gene: TRBV5-8
D gene: -
clone size: -

CDR3 protein: CASSTDRDRGLNTEAFF
CDR3 DNA: TGTGCCAGTAGTACGGACCGGGACAGGGGTTTAAACACTGAAGCTTTCTTT
J gene: TRBJ1-1
V gene: TRBV19
D gene: TRBD1
clone size: -

CDR3 protein: CASSQDLTGQPGFGVYTF
CDR3 DNA: TGCGCCAGCAGCCAAGATCTCACCGGACAGCCCGGGTTTGGAGTCTACACCTTC
J gene: TRBJ1-2
V gene: TRBV4-1
D gene: -
clone size: -

CDR3 protein: CASSPGVQGNNQPQHF
CDR3 DNA: TGCGCCAGCAGCCCCGGCGTCCAGGGGAACAATCAGCCCCAGCATTTT
J gene: TRBJ1-5
V gene: TRBV5-1
D gene: -
clone size: -

CDR3 protein: CASSIGAGSQPQHF
CDR3 DNA: TGTGCCAGTAGTATAGGGGCTGGAAGCCAGCCCCAGCATTTT
J gene: TRBJ1-5
V gene: TRBV19
D gene: -
clone size: -

CDR3 protein: CASSRRVGNTGELFF
CDR3 DNA: TGTGCCAGTAGCCGTAGGGTAGGGAACACCGGGGAGCTGTTTTTT
J gene: TRBJ2-2
V gene: TRBV19
D gene: -
clone size: few

CDR3 protein: CASSLDIYEGTEAFF
CDR3 DNA: TGTGCCAGCAGCTTAGACATCTATGAGGGAACTGAAGCTTTCTTT
J gene: TRBJ1-1
V gene: TRBV7-9
D gene: -
clone size: once

CDR3 protein: CASSDSPGQGKYEQYF
CDR3 DNA: TGTGCCAGCAGTGACTCACCGGGACAGGGGAAGTACGAGCAGTACTTC
J gene: TRBJ2-7
V gene: TRBV27
D gene: TRBD1
clone size: -

CDR3 protein: CASSLGSSGEYYNEQFF
CDR3 DNA: TGTGCCAGTTCTCTTGGGTCTAGCGGGGAATACTACAATGAGCAGTTCTTC
J gene: TRBJ2-1
V gene: TRBV27
D gene: TRBD2
clone size: -